The rows below give T cell receptor beta chains drawn from one sample of a study of blood T cell repertoires in COVID-19. Assay: immunoSEQ multiplex PCR; the TCRdb copy retains only in-frame clones and omits some. The sample lists tens of thousands of clones; around nine tenths were seen once. Source material: peripheral blood. The source is a man in his 60s with acute or convalescent COVID-19. Each CDR3 is given with its conserved first and last residue. Each record gives: clone size, CDR3 length, J gene, D gene, V gene, CDR3 DNA, CDR3 protein. A D gene is named only where the DNA matches it firmly. Some rows mark clone size as missing; the rest say once, few, many or name a class of expanded clone.

>NA|15|TRBJ1-2|TRBD1|TRBV14
TGTGCCAGCAGCCAACAAGGAGCAACAGGGGTAGGCTACACCTTC
CASSQQGATGVGYTF
>NA|15|TRBJ2-1|NA|TRBV6-4
TGTGCCAGCAGTGACGAGGGAACAGCTAACAATGAGCAGTTCTTC
CASSDEGTANNEQFF
>medium-sized|13|TRBJ2-1|NA|TRBV6-4
TGTGCCAGCAGTGACACAGCCTACAATGAGCAGTTCTTC
CASSDTAYNEQFF
>NA|16|TRBJ2-2|TRBD2|TRBV5-1
TGCGCCAGCAGCGAGGGACTAGCGGGAGTTCCTGGGGAGCTGTTTTTT
CASSEGLAGVPGELFF
>NA|14|TRBJ2-2|NA|TRBV11-3
TGTGCCAGCAGCCCGCAGGGCAACACCGGGGAGCTGTTTTTT
CASSPQGNTGELFF
>NA|14|TRBJ2-3|TRBD1|TRBV28
TGTGCCAGCAGTCCCGGGACAGGGACCGATACGCAGTATTTT
CASSPGTGTDTQYF
>NA|16|TRBJ2-3|TRBD2|TRBV7-2
TGTGCCAGCAGCTTCGCGCTAGCGGGGGCAACAGATACGCAGTATTTT
CASSFALAGATDTQYF
>NA|11|TRBJ1-2|NA|TRBV6-6
TGTGCCAGCAGTCCACGGTCCCGCTACACCTTC
CASSPRSRYTF
>NA|17|TRBJ2-1|TRBD2|TRBV9
TGTGCCAGCAGCGTGGGAACAAGCGGGAGCTCCTACAATGAGCAGTTCTTC
CASSVGTSGSSYNEQFF
>NA|15|TRBJ1-2|NA|TRBV3-1/TRBV3-2
TGTGCCAGCAGCCAAGACGCCAGGGGTCTTAGGGGCTACACCTTC
CASSQDARGLRGYTF
>NA|16|TRBJ2-7|TRBD2|TRBV24-1
TGTGCCACCAGTGATCCTCTAGCGGGAGGGCCAGACGAGCAGTACTTC
CATSDPLAGGPDEQYF